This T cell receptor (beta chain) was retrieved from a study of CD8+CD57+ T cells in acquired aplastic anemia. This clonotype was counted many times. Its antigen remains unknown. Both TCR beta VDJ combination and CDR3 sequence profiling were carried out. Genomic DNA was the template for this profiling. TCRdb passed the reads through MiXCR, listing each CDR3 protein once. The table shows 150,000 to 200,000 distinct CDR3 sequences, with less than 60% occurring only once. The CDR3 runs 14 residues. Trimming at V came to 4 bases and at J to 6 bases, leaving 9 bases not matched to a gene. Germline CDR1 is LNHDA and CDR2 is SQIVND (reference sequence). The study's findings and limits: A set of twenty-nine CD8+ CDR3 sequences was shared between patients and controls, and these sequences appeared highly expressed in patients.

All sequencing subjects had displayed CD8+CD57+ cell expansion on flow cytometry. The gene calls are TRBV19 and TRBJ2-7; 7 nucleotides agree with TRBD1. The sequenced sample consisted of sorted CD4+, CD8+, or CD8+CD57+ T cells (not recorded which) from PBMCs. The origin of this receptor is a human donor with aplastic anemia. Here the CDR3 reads CASSTQDRIPEQYF. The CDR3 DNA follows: TGTGCCAGTAGTACCCAGGACAGGATCCCCGAGCAGTACTTC.